What follows is one T cell receptor beta chain and its context. Its antigen is unknown. Per-base qualities were not stored, and no clone one base away is much larger. The library came from the immunoSEQ multiplex PCR assay. TCRdb carries this immuneACCESS record with in-frame sequences only. Its versions omit some clonotypes, under half of them owing to an unresolved V gene in the studies checked, with the rest unexplained. For this sample there are 65,000 to 85,000 clones; roughly 96% appear just once. Under 0.35% of the sample is held by the ten biggest clonotypes. Including cysteine and phenylalanine, the CDR3 has 14 amino acids. Solely the CDR3 DNA is kept, with 42 bases framed from the first base. CDR1 is given as SGHDT and CDR2 as YYEEEE, both from the germline V gene. V trim: 6 bases; J trim: 10 bases; unmatched bases: 16. The record originates from a study of technical replicates of blood from a handful of donors (dated by TCRdb to about 2017).

In this chain, TRBV5-6 is recombined with TRBJ2-7, and TRBD2 matches 7 of the central bases. Input material: T cells isolated from PBMCs. The sequence was collected from a human donor in good health. The encoded CDR3 is CASTRFESGIHQYF. Read as DNA, the sequence is TGTGCCAGCACCCGATTTGAGAGCGGGATCCACCAGTACTTC.